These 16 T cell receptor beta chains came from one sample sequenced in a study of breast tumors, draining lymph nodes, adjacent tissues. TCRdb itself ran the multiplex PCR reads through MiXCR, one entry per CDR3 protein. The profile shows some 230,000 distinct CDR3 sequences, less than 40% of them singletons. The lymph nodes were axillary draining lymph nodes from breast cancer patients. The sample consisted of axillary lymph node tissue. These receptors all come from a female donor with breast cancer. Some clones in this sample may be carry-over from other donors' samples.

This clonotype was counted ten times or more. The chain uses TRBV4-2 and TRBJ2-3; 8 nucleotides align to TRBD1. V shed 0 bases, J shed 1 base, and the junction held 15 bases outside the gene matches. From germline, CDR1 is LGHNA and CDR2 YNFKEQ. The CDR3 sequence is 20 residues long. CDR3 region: CASSQEVPGQATVGTDTQYF. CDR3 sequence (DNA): TGTGCCAGCAGCCAAGAAGTTCCGGGACAGGCCACGGTGGGCACAGATACGCAGTATTTT.

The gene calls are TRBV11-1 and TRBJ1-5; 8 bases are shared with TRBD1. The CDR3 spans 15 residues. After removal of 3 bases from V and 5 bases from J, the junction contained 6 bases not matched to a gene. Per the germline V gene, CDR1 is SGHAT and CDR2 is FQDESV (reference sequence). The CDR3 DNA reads TGTGCCAGCAGCTTCGGGACAGGAGGCGATCAGCCCCAGCATTTT. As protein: CASSFGTGGDQPQHF.

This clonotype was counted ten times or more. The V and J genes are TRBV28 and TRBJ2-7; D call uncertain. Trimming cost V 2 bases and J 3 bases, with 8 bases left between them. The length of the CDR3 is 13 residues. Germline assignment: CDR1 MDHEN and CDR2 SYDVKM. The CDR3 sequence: CASSLGGRYEQYF. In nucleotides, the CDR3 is TGTGCCAGCAGTTTAGGTGGACGCTACGAGCAGTACTTC.

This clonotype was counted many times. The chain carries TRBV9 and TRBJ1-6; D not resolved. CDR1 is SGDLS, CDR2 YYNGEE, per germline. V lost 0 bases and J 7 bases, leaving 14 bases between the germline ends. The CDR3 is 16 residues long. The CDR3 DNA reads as TGTGCCAGCAGCGTAGATGGGCGGCAGCAGAATTCACCCCTCCACTTT. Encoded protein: CASSVDGRQQNSPLHF.

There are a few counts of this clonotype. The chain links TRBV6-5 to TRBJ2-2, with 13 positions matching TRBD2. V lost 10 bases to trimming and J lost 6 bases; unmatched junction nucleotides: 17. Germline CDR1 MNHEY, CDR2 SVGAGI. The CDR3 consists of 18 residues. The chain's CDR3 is CATTPPGLAGPRSGELFF. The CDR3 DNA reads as TGTGCCACCACTCCACCGGGACTAGCGGGGCCGAGGTCCGGGGAGCTGTTTTTT.

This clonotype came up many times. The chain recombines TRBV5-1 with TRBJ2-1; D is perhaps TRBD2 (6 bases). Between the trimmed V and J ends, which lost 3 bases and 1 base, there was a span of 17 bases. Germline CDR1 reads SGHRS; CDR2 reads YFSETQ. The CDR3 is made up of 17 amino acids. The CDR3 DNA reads TGCGCCAGCAGCTGGGGGGATTCGGGAGCGTCCTACAATGAGCAGTTCTTC. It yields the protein CASSWGDSGASYNEQFF.

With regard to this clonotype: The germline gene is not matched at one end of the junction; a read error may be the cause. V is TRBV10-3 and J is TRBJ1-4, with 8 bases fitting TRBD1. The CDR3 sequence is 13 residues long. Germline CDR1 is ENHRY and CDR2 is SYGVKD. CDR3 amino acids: CAISGTGNGKLFF. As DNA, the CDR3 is TGTGCCATCAGTGGGACAGGGAATGGAAAACTGTTTTTT.

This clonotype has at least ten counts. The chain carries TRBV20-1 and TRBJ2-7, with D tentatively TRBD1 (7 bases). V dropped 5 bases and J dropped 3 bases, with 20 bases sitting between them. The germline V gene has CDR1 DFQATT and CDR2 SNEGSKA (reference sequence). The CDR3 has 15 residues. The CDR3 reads CSAAGNRDRHYEQYF. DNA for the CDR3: TGCAGTGCTGCGGGGAATCGGGACAGACACTACGAGCAGTACTTC.

The CDR3 DNA is TGTGCCAGCAGAATAGTCAAAAACATTCAGTACTTC. This encodes CASRIVKNIQYF. The chain uses TRBV7-9 and TRBJ2-4; D uncertain. Germline assignment: CDR1 SEHNR and CDR2 FQNEAQ (reference sequence). Trimming pared 6 bases from V and 3 bases from J, leaving 6 bases between. CDR3 length: 12 amino acids.

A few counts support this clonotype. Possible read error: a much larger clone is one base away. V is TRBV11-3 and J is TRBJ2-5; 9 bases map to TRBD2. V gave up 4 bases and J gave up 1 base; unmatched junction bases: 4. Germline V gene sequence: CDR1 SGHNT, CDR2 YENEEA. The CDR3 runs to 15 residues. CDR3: CASSYSGLAQETQYF. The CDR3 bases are TGTGCCAGCAGCTACTCGGGACTAGCCCAAGAGACCCAGTACTTC. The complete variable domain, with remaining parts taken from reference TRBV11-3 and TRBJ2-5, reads EAGVVQSPRYKIIEKKQPVAFWCNPISGHNTLYWYLQNLGQGPELLIRYENEEAVDDSQLPKDRFSAERLKGVDSTLKIQPAELGDSAVYLCASSYSGLAQETQYFGPGTRLLVL.

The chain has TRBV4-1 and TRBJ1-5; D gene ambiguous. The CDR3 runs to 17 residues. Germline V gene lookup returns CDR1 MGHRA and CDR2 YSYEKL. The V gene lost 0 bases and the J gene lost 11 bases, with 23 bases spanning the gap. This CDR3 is CASSQDPAGAQVETQHF. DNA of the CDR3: TGCGCCAGCAGCCAAGACCCAGCGGGAGCGCAGGTGGAGACCCAGCATTTT.

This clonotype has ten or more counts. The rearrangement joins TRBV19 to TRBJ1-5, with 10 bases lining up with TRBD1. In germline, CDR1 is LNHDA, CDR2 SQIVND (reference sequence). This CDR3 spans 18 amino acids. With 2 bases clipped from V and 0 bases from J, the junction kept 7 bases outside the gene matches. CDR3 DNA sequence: TGTGCCAGTAGTATACCGGGACAGGGGACGTATAGCAATCAGCCCCAGCATTTT. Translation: CASSIPGQGTYSNQPQHF. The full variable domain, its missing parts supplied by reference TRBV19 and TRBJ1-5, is DGGITQSPKYLFRKEGQNVTLSCEQNLNHDAMYWYRQDPGQGLRLIYYSQIVNDFQKGDIAEGYSVSREKKESFPLTVTSAQKNPTAFYLCASSIPGQGTYSNQPQHFGDGTRLSIL.

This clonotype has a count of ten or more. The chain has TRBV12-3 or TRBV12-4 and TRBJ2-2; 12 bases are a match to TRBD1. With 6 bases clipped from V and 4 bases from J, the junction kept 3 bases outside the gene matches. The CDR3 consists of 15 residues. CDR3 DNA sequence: TGTGCCAGCAGCCAGGGACAGGGGGCCACCGGGGAGCTGTTTTTT. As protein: CASSQGQGATGELFF.

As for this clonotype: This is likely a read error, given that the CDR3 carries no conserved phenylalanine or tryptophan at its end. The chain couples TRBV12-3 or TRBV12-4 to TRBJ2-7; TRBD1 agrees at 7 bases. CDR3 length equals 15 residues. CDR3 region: CASGTPTGSSYEQYY. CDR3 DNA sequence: TGTGCTAGTGGTACCCCGACAGGGTCCTCCTACGAGCAGTACTAC.

CDR3 protein: CASLTGYNQPQHF. The CDR3 DNA reads TGTGCCAGTTTAACTGGGTACAATCAGCCCCAGCATTTT. The rearrangement joins TRBV3-2 to TRBJ1-5. TRBV3-2 is a recognized pseudogene. This CDR3 comprises 13 residues.

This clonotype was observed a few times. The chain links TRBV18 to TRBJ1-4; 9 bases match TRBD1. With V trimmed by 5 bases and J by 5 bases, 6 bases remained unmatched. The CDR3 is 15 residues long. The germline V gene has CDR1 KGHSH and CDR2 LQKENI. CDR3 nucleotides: TGTGCCAGCTCATCACAGGGGGCGGAGAATGAAAAACTGTTTTTT. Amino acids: CASSSQGAENEKLFF. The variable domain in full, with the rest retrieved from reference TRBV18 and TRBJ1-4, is NAGVMQNPRHLVRRRGQEARLRCSPMKGHSHVYWYRQLPEEGLKFMVYLQKENIIDESGMPKERFSAEFPKEGPSILRIQQVVRGDSAAYFCASSSQGAENEKLFFGSGTQLSVL.